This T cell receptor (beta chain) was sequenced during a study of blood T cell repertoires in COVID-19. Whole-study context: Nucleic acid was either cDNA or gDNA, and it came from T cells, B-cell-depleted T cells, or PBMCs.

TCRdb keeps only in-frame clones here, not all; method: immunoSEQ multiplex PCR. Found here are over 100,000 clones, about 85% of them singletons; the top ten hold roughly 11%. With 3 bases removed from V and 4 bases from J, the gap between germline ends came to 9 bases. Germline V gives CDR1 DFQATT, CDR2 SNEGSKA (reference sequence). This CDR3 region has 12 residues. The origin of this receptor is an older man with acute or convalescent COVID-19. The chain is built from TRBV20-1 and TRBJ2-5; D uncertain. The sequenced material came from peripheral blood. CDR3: CSASQDLETQYF. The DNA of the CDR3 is TGCAGTGCTAGTCAGGATCTAGAGACCCAGTACTTC.